This TCR beta chain derives from a study of shared clonotypes between healthy human individuals. Naive CD8 cells comprised CD45RO-negative, CCR7-positively selected cells, excluding terminally differentiated effector memory CD45RA+ cells. Per the germline V gene, CDR1 is SEHNR and CDR2 is FQNEAQ (reference sequence). V lost 4 bases and J 2 bases, leaving 15 bases between the germline ends. CDR3 size: 16 residues. The method was immunoSEQ multiplex PCR; TCRdb's version includes in-frame clones alone and lacks a portion of them. The profile shows roughly 2 million clones, over 85% of them singletons. The origin of this receptor is a man younger than 35 in good health. Sequences were obtained from naive CD8+ T cells sorted from blood. The V call is TRBV7-9, the J call TRBJ1-3; D perhaps matches TRBD1 (6 bases). The CDR3 sequence is CASSSSGVGTGNTIYF. CDR3 in DNA: TGTGCCAGCAGCTCTTCAGGGGTAGGGACTGGAAACACCATATATTTT.